What follows is one TCR beta chain and its context. Trimming shortened V by 4 bases and J by 0 bases, and 13 bases separated the two germline ends. This CDR3 spans 16 amino acids. The germline V gene has CDR1 MNHNY and CDR2 SVGAGI (reference sequence). This sample was taken from a study of OX40 agonist ivuxolimab in advanced cancers. Sequenced by immunoSEQ multiplex PCR; TCRdb stores in-frame clones only, minus some. This sample yields about 17,000 clones, of which roughly 75% are seen a single time; around 25% belongs to the top ten. This receptor was obtained from an adult with an advanced solid tumor such as melanoma, head and neck, liver or kidney cancer. V is TRBV6-6 and J is TRBJ2-1, with D tentatively TRBD1 (5 bases). The sequenced sample was CD4+ or CD8+ T cells sorted from blood, obtained in a trial of the OX40 agonist ivuxolimab. The CDR3 DNA sequence: TGTGCCAGCAGTTCCTTTACAGGTTACTCCTACAATGAGCAGTTCTTC. This codes for CASSSFTGYSYNEQFF.